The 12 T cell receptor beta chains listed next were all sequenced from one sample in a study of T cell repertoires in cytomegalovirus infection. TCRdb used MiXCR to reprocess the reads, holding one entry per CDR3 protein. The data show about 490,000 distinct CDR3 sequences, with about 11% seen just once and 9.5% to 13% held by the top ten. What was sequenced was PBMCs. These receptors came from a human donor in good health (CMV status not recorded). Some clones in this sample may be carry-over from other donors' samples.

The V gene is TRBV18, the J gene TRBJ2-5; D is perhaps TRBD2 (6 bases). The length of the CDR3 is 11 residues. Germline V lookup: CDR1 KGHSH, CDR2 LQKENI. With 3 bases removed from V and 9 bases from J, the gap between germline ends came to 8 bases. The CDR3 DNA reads TGTGCCAGCTCACCCGAGCGGGCCCAGTACTTC. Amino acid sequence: CASSPERAQYF.

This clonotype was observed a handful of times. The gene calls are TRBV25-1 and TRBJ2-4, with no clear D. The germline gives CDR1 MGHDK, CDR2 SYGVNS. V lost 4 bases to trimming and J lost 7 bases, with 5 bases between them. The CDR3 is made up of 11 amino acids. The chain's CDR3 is CASSGKNIQYF. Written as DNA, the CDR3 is TGTGCCAGCAGTGGAAAGAACATTCAGTACTTC.

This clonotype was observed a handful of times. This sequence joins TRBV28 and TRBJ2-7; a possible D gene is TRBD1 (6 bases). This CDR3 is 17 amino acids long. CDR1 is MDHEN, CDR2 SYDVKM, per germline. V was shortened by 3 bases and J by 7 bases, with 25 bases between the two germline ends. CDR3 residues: CASSFRRQEPPIGEQYF. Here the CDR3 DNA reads TGTGCCAGCAGTTTCCGCAGACAGGAGCCACCGATCGGGGAGCAGTACTTC.

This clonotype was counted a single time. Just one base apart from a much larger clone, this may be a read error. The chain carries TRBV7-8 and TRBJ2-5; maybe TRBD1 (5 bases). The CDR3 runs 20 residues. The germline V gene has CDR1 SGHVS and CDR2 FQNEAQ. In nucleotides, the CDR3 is TGTGCCAGCAGCTTAGTCCCTAGGACCTATTCTCGAAGGGGCCAAGAGACCCTGTACTTC. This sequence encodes CASSLVPRTYSRRGQETLYF.

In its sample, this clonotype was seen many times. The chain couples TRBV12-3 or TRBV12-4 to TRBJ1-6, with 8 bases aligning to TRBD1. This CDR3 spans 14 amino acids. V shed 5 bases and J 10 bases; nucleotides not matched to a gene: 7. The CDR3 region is CASSTGTGASPLHF. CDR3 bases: TGTGCCAGCAGTACCGGGACAGGAGCGTCACCCCTCCACTTT.

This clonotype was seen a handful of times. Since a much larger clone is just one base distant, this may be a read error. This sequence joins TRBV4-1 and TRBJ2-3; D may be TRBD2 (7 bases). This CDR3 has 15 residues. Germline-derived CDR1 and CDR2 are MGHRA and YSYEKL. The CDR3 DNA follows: TGTGCCAGCAACCAAGTAGGGGGGGCGGCAGATACGCAGTATTTT. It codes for CASNQVGGAADTQYF.

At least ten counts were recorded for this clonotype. Here the CDR3 DNA reads TGTGCCAGCAGCTCTGGGACTAGCGGGAGTATAAAGACCCAGTACTTC. Residues: CASSSGTSGSIKTQYF. This chain joins TRBV7-2 and TRBJ2-5, with TRBD2 identical over 14 bases. The V and J ends lost 4 bases and 6 bases, in that order; junction bases with no gene match: 7. Looked up from germline, CDR1 is SGHTA and CDR2 is FQGNSA. This CDR3 spans 16 amino acids. Full variable domain (remainder filled in from reference TRBV7-2 and TRBJ2-5): GAGVSQSPSNKVTEKGKDVELRCDPISGHTALYWYRQSLGQGLEFLIYFQGNSAPDKSGLPSDRFSAERTGGSVSTLTIQRTQQEDSAVYLCASSSGTSGSIKTQYFGPGTRLLVL.

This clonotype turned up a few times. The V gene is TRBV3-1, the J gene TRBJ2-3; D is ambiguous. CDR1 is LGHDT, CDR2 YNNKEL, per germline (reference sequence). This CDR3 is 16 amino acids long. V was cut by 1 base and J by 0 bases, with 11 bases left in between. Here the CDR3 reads CASSQGLIASTDTQYF. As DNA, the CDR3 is TGTGCCAGCAGCCAAGGACTGATCGCCAGCACAGATACGCAGTATTTT.

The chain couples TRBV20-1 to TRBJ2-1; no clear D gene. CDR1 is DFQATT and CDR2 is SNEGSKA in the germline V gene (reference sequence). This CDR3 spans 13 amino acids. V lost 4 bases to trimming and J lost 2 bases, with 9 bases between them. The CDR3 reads CSAIRPPYNEQFF. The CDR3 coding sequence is TGCAGTGCTATCCGGCCGCCCTACAATGAGCAGTTCTTC.

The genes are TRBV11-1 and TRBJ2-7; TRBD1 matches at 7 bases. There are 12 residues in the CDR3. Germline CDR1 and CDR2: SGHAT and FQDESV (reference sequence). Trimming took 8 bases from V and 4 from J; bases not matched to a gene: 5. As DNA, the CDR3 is TGTGCCAGCGGGGAACAGGGGTACGAGCAGTACTTC. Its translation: CASGEQGYEQYF. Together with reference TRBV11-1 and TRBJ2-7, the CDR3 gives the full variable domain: EAEVAQSPRYKITEKSQAVAFWCDPISGHATLYWYRQILGQGPELLVQFQDESVVDDSQLPKDRFSAERLKGVDSTLKIQPAELGDSAMYLCASGEQGYEQYFGPGTRLTVT.

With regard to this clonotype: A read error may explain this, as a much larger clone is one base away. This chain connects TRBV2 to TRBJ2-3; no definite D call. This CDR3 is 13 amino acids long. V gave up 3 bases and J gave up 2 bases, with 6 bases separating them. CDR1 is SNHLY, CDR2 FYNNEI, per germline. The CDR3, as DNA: TGTGCCAGCAGTGATCAGGTCACAGATACGCAGTATTTT. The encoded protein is CASSDQVTDTQYF.

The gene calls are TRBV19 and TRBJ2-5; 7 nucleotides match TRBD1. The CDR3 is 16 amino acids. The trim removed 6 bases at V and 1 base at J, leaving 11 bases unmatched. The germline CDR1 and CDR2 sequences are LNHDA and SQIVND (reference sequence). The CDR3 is CASRNQGTDLQETQYF. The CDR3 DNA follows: TGTGCCAGTAGGAATCAGGGGACAGACCTCCAAGAGACCCAGTACTTC.